One TCR beta chain is described in this entry. Time point noted: patch test 2, 6 weeks after DPC sensitization. Treatment given: therapeutic diphenylcyclopropenone sensitization with weekly scalp DPC. The entry originates in a study of human T cells and chemical hapten exposure. About the research overall: 0.01% DPC was applied to the upper back in patch tests, which were read at 6 days.

TCRdb fed the RACE reads into MiXCR, producing one record per CDR3 protein. The repertoire holds roughly 140,000 distinct CDR3 sequences, with about an eighth as singletons. The sequence came from a woman aged 45-65 years with alopecia areata. Some clones in this sample may be carry-over from other donors' samples. The sample consisted of whole blood, taken in connection with sensitization to the hapten diphenylcyclopropenone (DPC).

The CDR3 spells CASSERGSYYGYTF. In nucleotides, the CDR3 is TGTGCCAGCAGCGAACGCGGGAGCTACTATGGCTACACCTTC. V usage is TRBV2 and J usage is TRBJ1-2, with D hard to call. The CDR3 has 14 amino acids. With 6 bases removed from V and 3 bases from J, the gap between germline ends came to 14 bases. CDR1 SNHLY and CDR2 FYNNEI come from the germline V gene. The full variable domain, in which reference TRBV2 and TRBJ1-2 provide the parts outside the CDR3, is EPEVTQTPSHQVTQMGQEVILRCVPISNHLYFYWYRQILGQKVEFLVSFYNNEISEKSEIFDDQFSVERPDGSNFTLKIRSTKLEDSAMYFCASSERGSYYGYTFGSGTRLTVV.